This T cell receptor beta chain was observed in a study of cytomegalovirus exposure and HLA in healthy donors. Trimming shortened V by 1 base and J by 3 bases, and 8 bases separated the two germline ends. This CDR3 region has 14 residues. The V gene's germline CDR1 is SGHAT and CDR2 FQNNGV. Primers included in the PCR were 60 Vbeta and 13 Jbeta primers. Some clones are missing from TCRdb's copy, which holds only in-frame ones; the method was immunoSEQ multiplex PCR. The table includes 200,000 or so clones, roughly 76% detected once. This chain links TRBV11-2 with TRBJ2-3; D perhaps matches TRBD2 (6 bases). This receptor was identified in a woman between 25 and 40 years old in good health and CMV-seropositive. Sequencing was carried out using PBMCs. CDR3 in DNA: TGTGCCAGCAGCTTAGGCGGGGTGACAGATACGCAGTATTTT. Protein sequence: CASSLGGVTDTQYF.